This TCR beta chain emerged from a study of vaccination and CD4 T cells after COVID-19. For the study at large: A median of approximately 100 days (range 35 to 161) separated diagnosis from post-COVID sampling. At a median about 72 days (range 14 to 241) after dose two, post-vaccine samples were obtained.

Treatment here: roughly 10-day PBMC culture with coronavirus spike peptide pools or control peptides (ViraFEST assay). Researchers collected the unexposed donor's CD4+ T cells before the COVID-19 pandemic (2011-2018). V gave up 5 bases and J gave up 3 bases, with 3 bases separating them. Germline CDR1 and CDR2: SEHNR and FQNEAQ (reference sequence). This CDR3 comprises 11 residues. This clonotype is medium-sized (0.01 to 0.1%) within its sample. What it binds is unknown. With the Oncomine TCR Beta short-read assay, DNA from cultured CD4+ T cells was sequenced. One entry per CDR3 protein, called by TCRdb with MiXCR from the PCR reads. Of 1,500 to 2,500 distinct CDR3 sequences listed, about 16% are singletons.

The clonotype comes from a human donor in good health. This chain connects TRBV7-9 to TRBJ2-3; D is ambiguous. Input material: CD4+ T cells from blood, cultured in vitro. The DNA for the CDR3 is TGTGCCAGCAGCAGAACAGATACGCAGTATTTT. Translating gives CASSRTDTQYF. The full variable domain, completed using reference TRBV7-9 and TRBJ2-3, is DTGVSQNPRHKITKRGQNVTFRCDPISEHNRLYWYRQTLGQGPEFLTYFQNEAQLEKSRLLSDRFSAERPKGSFSTLEIQRTEQGDSAMYLCASSRTDTQYFGPGTRLTVL.